A single sample is the source of the 29 T cell receptor beta chains below, sequenced in a study of T cell responses to AZD1222 COVID-19 vaccine. The assay was immunoSEQ multiplex PCR, and TCRdb's table has in-frame clones only and misses some. The sample includes about 170,000 clones, around 88% of them seen just once. The starting material was peripheral blood, obtained 28 days after the second AZD1222 dose. The receptors were sampled from an adult who received the AZD1222 COVID-19 vaccine.

The chain combines TRBV4-1 with TRBJ2-3; D is unclear. The CDR3 extends over 14 amino acids. CDR1 and CDR2 (germline): MGHRA, YSYEKL. V was shortened by 5 bases and J by 2 bases, with 11 bases between the two germline ends. CDR3 nucleotides: TGCGCCAGCAGCTCAATAGACCTCACAGATACGCAGTATTTT. It yields the protein CASSSIDLTDTQYF.

The chain uses TRBV5-6 and TRBJ1-6; possible D gene TRBD1, 6 bases. Germline V gene data show CDR1 as SGHDT and CDR2 as YYEEEE. The CDR3 spans 14 residues. Trimming cost V 2 bases and J 9 bases, with 12 bases left between them. Written as DNA, the CDR3 is TGTGCCAGCAGCTTTGGGGGCCCTTTTTCACCCCTCCACTTT. Amino acid sequence: CASSFGGPFSPLHF.

The gene calls are TRBV19 and TRBJ2-6; D tentatively fits TRBD1 or TRBD2 (5 bases each). V lost 9 bases and J lost 0, with 9 bases in between. The germline gives CDR1 LNHDA, CDR2 SQIVND (reference sequence). This CDR3 spans 14 amino acids. CDR3 DNA sequence: TGTGCCAGCAGGGACCTCTCTGGGGCCAACGTCCTGACTTTC. This gives the protein CASRDLSGANVLTF.

V is TRBV7-2 and J is TRBJ2-1; D might be TRBD1 or TRBD2, each matching 7 bases. V was cut by 5 bases and J by 4 bases, with 15 bases left in between. CDR3 size: 15 residues. Germline values: CDR1 SGHTA, CDR2 FQGNSA. CDR3 protein: CASSRRGGIYNEQFF. CDR3 nucleotides: TGTGCCAGCAGCCGCAGGGGGGGGATTTACAATGAGCAGTTCTTC. The full variable domain, with the rest looked up from reference TRBV7-2 and TRBJ2-1, is GAGVSQSPSNKVTEKGKDVELRCDPISGHTALYWYRQSLGQGLEFLIYFQGNSAPDKSGLPSDRFSAERTGGSVSTLTIQRTQQEDSAVYLCASSRRGGIYNEQFFGPGTRLTVL.

This sequence joins TRBV7-9 and TRBJ2-1; D call uncertain. Germline CDR1 reads SEHNR; CDR2 reads FQNEAQ (reference sequence). The CDR3 spans 16 residues. Between the trimmed V and J ends, which lost 3 bases and 1 base, there was a span of 13 bases. DNA of the CDR3: TGTGCCAGCAGCTTCCCCCCTCTAGGATCCTACAATGAGCAGTTCTTC. Its translation is CASSFPPLGSYNEQFF.

The CDR3: CASSRVWGGMTPLHF. For the CDR3, the DNA is TGTGCCAGCAGCCGGGTATGGGGCGGGATGACGCCCCTCCACTTT. This sequence joins TRBV11-2 and TRBJ1-6, with D possibly matching TRBD1 (5 bases). Germline CDR1 reads SGHAT; CDR2 reads FQNNGV. V was clipped by 5 bases and J by 13 bases, with 21 bases between them. CDR3 length: 15 residues.

The V gene is TRBV4-1, the J gene TRBJ2-7; either TRBD1 or TRBD2 may fit D (5 bases each). The CDR3 consists of 14 residues. Looked up from germline, CDR1 is MGHRA and CDR2 is YSYEKL. V lost 4 bases to trimming and J lost 4 bases, with 14 bases between them. Here the CDR3 DNA reads TGCGCCAGCAGCCCAGGGACGGTGTCGTACGAGCAGTACTTC. It translates to CASSPGTVSYEQYF.

This clone was counted once. V usage is TRBV28 and J usage is TRBJ2-5, with D hard to call. Per the germline V gene, CDR1 is MDHEN and CDR2 is SYDVKM. Trimming pared 6 bases from V and 1 base from J, leaving 6 bases between. There are 12 residues in the CDR3. CDR3 nucleotide sequence: TGTGCCAGCAGCCACGGCCAAGAGACCCAGTACTTC. Amino acid sequence: CASSHGQETQYF.

This clone showed up just a few times. The same CDR3 is also encoded by other DNA sequences in this sample. The chain has TRBV6-1 and TRBJ2-6; 8 nucleotides align to TRBD1. V lost 2 bases, J lost 0 bases, and 0 bases stayed unmatched. Germline assignment: CDR1 MNHNS and CDR2 SASEGT. CDR3 length equals 16 residues. The CDR3 coding sequence is TGTGCCAGCAGTGAAACAGGGGGCTCTGGGGCCAACGTCCTGACTTTC. It is translated as CASSETGGSGANVLTF.

The gene calls are TRBV4-3 and TRBJ1-5; the D is unclear. V lost 0 bases and J lost 0, with 12 bases in between. This CDR3 has 17 residues. Germline assignment: CDR1 LGHNA and CDR2 YSLEER. The CDR3 loop is CASSQDGRAYSNQPQHF. The CDR3 DNA reads as TGCGCCAGCAGCCAAGATGGGAGGGCTTATAGCAATCAGCCCCAGCATTTT.

This sequence joins TRBV27 and TRBJ2-7; 7 nucleotides line up with TRBD1. Germline V gene sequence: CDR1 MNHEY, CDR2 SMNVEV (reference sequence). The CDR3 runs to 14 residues. V lost 5 bases, J lost 5 bases, and 9 bases stayed unmatched. The CDR3 nucleotides are TGTGCCAGCAGTCCGTTGGGACAGAAAAACGAGCAGTACTTC. Its protein product is CASSPLGQKNEQYF.

CDR3 region: CASSPSRSTVTEAFF. CDR3 bases: TGTGCCAGCAGCCCCTCACGTAGCACGGTCACCGAAGCTTTCTTT. J is TRBJ1-1 and V is TRBV9, with D uncertain. V lost 4 bases, J lost 8 bases, and 21 bases lay in between. The CDR3 length is 15 residues. Germline assignment: CDR1 SGDLS and CDR2 YYNGEE.

This clone was counted once. The rearrangement joins TRBV6-5 to TRBJ1-5, with no clear D. The length of the CDR3 is 15 residues. Trimming removed 0 bases at V and 0 bases at J, with 6 bases between. Germline CDR1 MNHEY, CDR2 SVGAGI. The CDR3 is CASSYSLYSNQPQHF. DNA for the CDR3: TGTGCCAGCAGTTACTCCCTTTATAGCAATCAGCCCCAGCATTTT.

The gene calls are TRBV6-5 and TRBJ1-3; D is perhaps TRBD1 (5 bases). Germline values: CDR1 MNHEY, CDR2 SVGAGI. Trimming removed 6 bases at V and 10 bases at J, with 19 bases between. This CDR3 is 14 amino acids long. The CDR3 loop is CASSPTLTGGTIYF. The CDR3 region has the DNA TGTGCCAGCAGCCCCACGTTGACGGGGGGGACCATATATTTT.

The J gene is TRBJ1-2, the V gene TRBV6-5, with 10 bases that match TRBD1. Germline CDR1 is MNHEY and CDR2 is SVGAGI. The CDR3 runs to 12 residues. The ends lost 8 bases at V and 5 bases at J; junction bases unmatched: 2. Here the CDR3 DNA reads TGTGCCAGCGGACAGGGGGTATATGGCTACACCTTC. Translation: CASGQGVYGYTF.

CDR3 nucleotide sequence: TGCGCCAGCAGCTTGAAAGGGACAGGGGATTTTGGCACTGAAGCTTTCTTT. Its translation is CASSLKGTGDFGTEAFF. The chain employs TRBV5-1 and TRBJ1-1, with 10 bases matching TRBD1. CDR3 length: 17 amino acids. Losses at the gene ends were 1 base for V and 4 bases for J; bases not matched to a gene: 10. CDR1 and CDR2 (germline): SGHRS, YFSETQ. Full variable domain (remainder filled in from reference TRBV5-1 and TRBJ1-1): KAGVTQTPRYLIKTRGQQVTLSCSPISGHRSVSWYQQTPGQGLQFLFEYFSETQRNKGNFPGRFSGRQFSNSRSEMNVSTLELGDSALYLCASSLKGTGDFGTEAFFGQGTRLTVV.

The rearrangement links TRBV4-2 to TRBJ2-1; 7 nucleotides agree with TRBD1. Looked up from germline, CDR1 is LGHNA and CDR2 is YNFKEQ. V was clipped by 3 bases and J by 5 bases; unmatched bases: 4. The CDR3 runs 14 residues. The CDR3 region is CASSQGQSDNEQFF. For the CDR3, the DNA is TGTGCCAGCAGCCAGGGACAGAGTGACAATGAGCAGTTCTTC.

The genes are TRBV5-1 and TRBJ1-1; perhaps TRBD1 as D (5 bases). V was clipped by 1 base and J by 4 bases, with 8 bases between them. Germline CDR1 and CDR2: SGHRS and YFSETQ. The CDR3 runs 13 residues. CDR3 sequence: CASSLQGFTEAFF. The CDR3, as DNA: TGCGCCAGCAGCTTGCAGGGATTCACTGAAGCTTTCTTT.

This clone appeared once. The gene calls are TRBV5-1 and TRBJ2-7; D not certain. The CDR3 spans 13 residues. Germline V gene data show CDR1 as SGHRS and CDR2 as YFSETQ. The V and J ends lost 2 bases and 3 bases respectively, with 9 bases between them. CDR3 sequence: CASSFRPDYEQYF. In DNA, the CDR3 is TGCGCCAGCAGCTTTCGTCCGGACTACGAGCAGTACTTC.

The chain is built from TRBV19 and TRBJ2-2; D might be TRBD1 (6 bases). V was shortened by 4 bases and J by 4 bases, with 10 bases between the two germline ends. Germline assignment: CDR1 LNHDA and CDR2 SQIVND (reference sequence). CDR3 length equals 14 residues. The CDR3, as DNA: TGTGCCAGTAGTAGGGGGCTTCTCACCGGGGAGCTGTTTTTT. Its protein is CASSRGLLTGELFF.

This clone was observed a single time. Other nucleotide sequences in the sample specify the same CDR3. The genes are TRBV15 and TRBJ1-1; no definite D call. The CDR3 consists of 13 residues. Germline V gene lookup returns CDR1 LNHNV and CDR2 YYDKDF (reference sequence). V was clipped by 1 base and J by 1 base, with 4 bases between them. CDR3 nucleotides: TGTGCCACCAGCAGAGCCCCGAACACTGAAGCTTTCTTT. Translated, it gives CATSRAPNTEAFF.

The chain combines TRBV7-9 with TRBJ2-7; 8 positions agree with TRBD2. This CDR3 has 15 residues. The J segment lost 4 bases and the V segment lost 0 bases, leaving 5 bases of the junction unmatched. Germline CDR1 and CDR2: SEHNR and FQNEAQ (reference sequence). CDR3 nucleotide sequence: TGTGCCAGCAGCTTAGCGAGCGGGGGCGGATACGAGCAGTACTTC. This sequence encodes CASSLASGGGYEQYF.

This clone appeared once. The chain joins TRBV10-3 to TRBJ1-6, with a weak D call TRBD1 (6 bases). This CDR3 is built from 13 residues. Trimming cost V 10 bases and J 6 bases, with 13 bases left between them. Germline assignment: CDR1 ENHRY and CDR2 SYGVKD. The CDR3: CATSGQSNSPLHF. As DNA, the CDR3 is TGTGCCACCTCCGGACAGAGTAATTCACCCCTCCACTTT.

This sequence joins TRBV10-1 and TRBJ2-1, with D tentatively TRBD1 (5 bases). Germline assignment: CDR1 WNHNN and CDR2 SYGVQD (reference sequence). This CDR3 comprises 13 residues. V lost 5 bases, J lost 7 bases, and 12 bases lay in between. The CDR3 bases are TGCGCCAGCAGTCTCGCAGGGTTTAATGAGCAGTTCTTC. Its protein product is CASSLAGFNEQFF.

The gene calls are TRBV6-2 or TRBV6-3 and TRBJ1-1, with D possibly TRBD1 on 6 matching bases. The V gene lost 5 bases and the J gene lost 5 bases, with 18 bases spanning the gap. The CDR3 contains 15 residues. Germline V gives CDR1 MNHEY, CDR2 SVGEGT. CDR3 sequence: CASSIPGAGRTEAFF. In DNA, the CDR3 is TGTGCCAGCAGTATCCCAGGGGCGGGAAGAACTGAAGCTTTCTTT.

The V call is TRBV12-5, the J call TRBJ1-1; possible D gene TRBD1, 6 bases. The ends were cut back, 3 bases at V and 1 base at J, with 9 bases in the middle. The CDR3 loop spans 14 amino acids. The germline gives CDR1 LGHNT, CDR2 FRNRAP. CDR3 sequence: CASGLTTGNTEAFF. The CDR3 coding sequence is TGTGCTAGTGGTTTAACGACAGGGAACACTGAAGCTTTCTTT.

The chain carries TRBV10-3 and TRBJ2-7; D gene unclear. The germline V and J ends were trimmed by 3 bases and 0 bases, with 6 bases remaining between them. The CDR3 loop spans 13 amino acids. The germline gives CDR1 ENHRY, CDR2 SYGVKD. The CDR3 loop is CAISDLNSYEQYF. The CDR3 DNA sequence: TGTGCCATCAGTGACCTAAACTCCTACGAGCAGTACTTC.

The chain recombines TRBV7-8 with TRBJ1-5; D is unresolved. V dropped 5 bases and J dropped 15 bases, with 17 bases sitting between them. In germline, CDR1 is SGHVS, CDR2 FQNEAQ. The CDR3 is 12 residues long. In nucleotides, the CDR3 is TGTGCCAGCAGCGCAACGGGCTCGACGTGGCATTTT. This sequence encodes CASSATGSTWHF.

The V call is TRBV19, the J call TRBJ2-7, with 9 positions matching TRBD2. Germline-derived CDR1 and CDR2 are LNHDA and SQIVND (reference sequence). The CDR3 loop spans 16 amino acids. Trimming cost V 3 bases and J 1 base; bases outside gene matches: 7. The CDR3 loop is CASSIGSGGSSYEQYF. DNA of the CDR3: TGTGCCAGTAGTATCGGTAGCGGGGGATCTTCCTACGAGCAGTACTTC. The full variable domain, with the rest looked up from reference TRBV19 and TRBJ2-7, is DGGITQSPKYLFRKEGQNVTLSCEQNLNHDAMYWYRQDPGQGLRLIYYSQIVNDFQKGDIAEGYSVSREKKESFPLTVTSAQKNPTAFYLCASSIGSGGSSYEQYFGPGTRLTVT.